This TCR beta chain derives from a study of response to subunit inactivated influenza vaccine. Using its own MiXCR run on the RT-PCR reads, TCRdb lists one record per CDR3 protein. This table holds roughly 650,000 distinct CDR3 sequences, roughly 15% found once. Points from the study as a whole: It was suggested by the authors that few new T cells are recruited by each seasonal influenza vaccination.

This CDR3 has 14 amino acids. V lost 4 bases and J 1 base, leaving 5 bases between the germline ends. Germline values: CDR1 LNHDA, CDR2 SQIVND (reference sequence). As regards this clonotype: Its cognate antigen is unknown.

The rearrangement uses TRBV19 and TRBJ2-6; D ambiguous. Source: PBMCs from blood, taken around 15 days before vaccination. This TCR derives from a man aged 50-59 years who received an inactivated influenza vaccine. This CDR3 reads CASSKTSGANVLTF. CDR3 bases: TGTGCCAGTAGTAAGACTTCTGGGGCCAACGTCCTGACTTTC.